A selection of T cell receptor beta chains follows, all from one sample in a study of blood T cells in healthy people across ages. In TCRdb, the 5' RACE reads were re-called with MiXCR into one record per CDR3 protein. The sample holds over 700,000 distinct CDR3 sequences, 20% to 25% seen once. Another study also made use of these data, one on T cells of mothers and their children.

Sequenced sample: blood. All receptors derive from a boy under 18 in good health. Both conserved end residues are trimmed from each CDR3. A clone size is listed for some rows: how often the clone was seen (once, few, many), or a class if it is expanded.

TRBV28	NA	NA	ASTRTGQPQY
TRBV20-1	TRBJ2-5	many	SAGQGKETQY
TRBV7-9	NA	NA	ASSFTGTRSTETQY
TRBV15	TRBJ2-5	NA	ATSRDQVPGEETQY
TRBV28	TRBJ2-3	NA	ASSARRGTSGAKPTDTQY
TRBV4-1	TRBJ2-5	few	ASSRDIEETQY
TRBV5-1	TRBJ2-3	few	ASSPKTDTQY
TRBV12-3/TRBV12-4	TRBJ1-5	NA	ASRLNKNQPQH
TRBV9	TRBJ2-4	NA	ASSPGWGNIQY
TRBV20-1	TRBJ2-2	NA	SAREGAGELF
TRBV20-1	TRBJ2-1	NA	SAKRQFLNEQF
TRBV4-1	TRBJ1-5	NA	ASSQDGGYQPQH
TRBV29-1	TRBJ2-5	few	SVEDPQSGVQETQY
TRBV12-3/TRBV12-4	TRBJ1-2	many	ASSLGGTGYGYT
TRBV20-1	TRBJ2-1	few	SAPDLAGAYNELF
TRBV6-1	TRBJ2-5	NA	ASRRGGMGAETQY
TRBV11-2	TRBJ2-7	once	ASSTTRGLRDEQY